This T cell receptor beta chain came from a study of T cells in Graves' hyperthyroidism and ophthalmopathy. In the study overall: The initial diagnosis was the point when peripheral blood was collected, ahead of any treatment.

General study points: Patients with ophthalmopathy were separated from those with stable hyperthyroidism by a 13 V-J model. Most thyroid clonotypes with frequency above 0.001 were detected in blood.

There were TCR beta CDR3 regions amplified from RNA transcripts. HTBI primers were used for first-round RT-PCR of the TCR CDR3. Via MiXCR, TCRdb re-called the multiplex PCR reads, giving one row per CDR3 protein. The sample shows tens of thousands of distinct CDR3 sequences, around 50% of them seen only once. This clonotype was recorded many times. What it binds is not known. Reasons for excluding patients were uncontrolled infection, other autoimmune disease, pregnancy or lactation. CDR1 is MGHRA and CDR2 is YSYEKL in the germline V gene. The CDR3 has 16 amino acids. With V trimmed by 4 bases and J by 3 bases, 8 bases remained unmatched.

The TCR sequence derives from a woman aged 55-69 years with Graves' ophthalmopathy. Sequenced material: blood. The chain recombines TRBV4-1 with TRBJ2-2; 7 positions agree with TRBD2. CDR3 region: CASSPRDYPDTGELFF. CDR3 nucleotide sequence: TGCGCCAGCAGCCCCCGGGACTACCCGGACACCGGGGAGCTGTTTTTT.